The clone carrying this TCR beta chain was detected only a few times. Its antigen is not identified. Libraries were prepared by immunoSEQ multiplex PCR; TCRdb keeps only in-frame clonotypes and omits some of them. The sample holds 100,000 to 150,000 clones, around 90% seen once. This record belongs to a study of T cell responses to AZD1222 COVID-19 vaccine. The study, taken as a whole, reports: Nearly half of the spike-specific TCRs reportedly recognize variant regions that carry no mutations. Two AZD1222 doses significantly raised spike-specific TCR breadth and depth over controls.

Germline CDR1 reads SGHNT; CDR2 reads YYREEE (reference sequence). Trimming took off 0 bases at V and 1 base at J, with 10 bases between the two ends. CDR3 length equals 15 residues. V gene TRBV5-4 combines with J gene TRBJ2-5; D may match TRBD1 or TRBD2 (5 bases each). The sequences come from peripheral blood, collected on day 0 of AZD1222 vaccination. The origin of this receptor is an adult in good health. Written as DNA, the CDR3 is TGTGCCAGCAGCTTGGGATGGGGGTCCCAAGAGACCCAGTACTTC. Amino acid sequence: CASSLGWGSQETQYF.